This T cell receptor (beta chain) emerged from a study of T cell repertoires in cytomegalovirus infection. Findings of the study overall: Clonotype analysis showed dominance of the ex vivo response by HLA-C-restricted CMV-specific TCR beta clonotypes.

TCRdb ran MiXCR on the reads and lists one entry per CDR3 protein. The table includes approximately 160,000 distinct CDR3 sequences, roughly a sixth detected once. This CDR3 comprises 17 residues. The germline gives CDR1 SEHNR, CDR2 FQNEAQ (reference sequence). Trimming shortened V by 2 bases and J by 2 bases, and 17 bases separated the two germline ends. A word on this clonotype: What it recognizes is unknown.

This chain uses TRBV7-9 with TRBJ2-3, with unresolved D. The sequence came from a human donor in good health (CMV status not recorded). Some clones in this sample may be carry-over from other donors' samples. Sequencing used CD8+ T cells from PBMCs. CDR3 DNA: TGTGCCAGCAGCTTAAGTCCCGGTGGGCTAGTCACAGATACGCAGTATTTT. Protein sequence: CASSLSPGGLVTDTQYF.